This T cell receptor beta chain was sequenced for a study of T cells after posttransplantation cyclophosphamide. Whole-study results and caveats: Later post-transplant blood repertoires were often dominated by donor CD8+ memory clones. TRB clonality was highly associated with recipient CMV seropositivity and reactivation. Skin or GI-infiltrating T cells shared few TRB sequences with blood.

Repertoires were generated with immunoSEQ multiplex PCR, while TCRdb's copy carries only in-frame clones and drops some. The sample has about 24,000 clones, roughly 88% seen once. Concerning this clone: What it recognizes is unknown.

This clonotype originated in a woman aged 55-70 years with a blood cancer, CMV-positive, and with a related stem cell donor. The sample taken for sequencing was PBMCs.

CDR3 coding DNA: TGCGCCAGCAGCTTGGGACTAGCGGGAGATTCAGATACGCAGTATTTT. Its protein product is CASSLGLAGDSDTQYF. The chain has TRBV5-1 and TRBJ2-3; 12 bases line up with TRBD2. Trimming took 0 bases from V and 4 from J; bases not matched to a gene: 3. The germline CDR1 and CDR2 sequences are SGHRS and YFSETQ. The CDR3 sequence is 16 residues long.